Listed below are T cell receptor beta chains from one sample, sequenced in a study of CD8+CD57+ T cells in acquired aplastic anemia. TCRdb ran MiXCR on the reads and lists one entry per CDR3 protein. The table lists about 240,000 distinct CDR3 sequences, around 45% of them singletons, with 7.8% in the top ten. The source material was sorted CD4+, CD8+, or CD8+CD57+ T cells (not recorded which) from PBMCs. The receptor source for this set is a human donor with aplastic anemia. Both conserved end residues are part of each CDR3. D genes are given only for firm matches. For some rows the clone size is stated as once, few or many, or as a class when expanded; others skip it.

DNA: TGTGCCAGCAGTGACTCGAATAGCCATGAGCAGTTCTTC
CDR3: CASSDSNSHEQFF
V: TRBV6-4
J: TRBJ2-1
size: many
D: .

DNA: TGTGCCAGCACCCTTTTAGCGGGAGACTCGTCTGAGCAGTACTTC
CDR3: CASTLLAGDSSEQYF
V: TRBV12-3/TRBV12-4
J: TRBJ2-7
size: .
D: TRBD2

DNA: TGTGCCAGCAGCCCAGATCTTGCTAGCGGGAGTAAGACAGATACGCAGTATTTT
CDR3: CASSPDLASGSKTDTQYF
V: TRBV9
J: TRBJ2-3
size: .
D: TRBD2

DNA: TGCAGTGCTGGTTCCGGGACACCAAATCAGCCCCAGCATTTT
CDR3: CSAGSGTPNQPQHF
V: TRBV20-1
J: TRBJ1-5
size: many
D: .

DNA: TGCGCCAGCAGCTTCACAGGGTTGGGCTACACCTTC
CDR3: CASSFTGLGYTF
V: TRBV5-1
J: TRBJ1-2
size: .
D: .

DNA: TGTGCCACCAGCTGGGGTACAGGGGATGGGGCCAACGTCCTGACTTTC
CDR3: CATSWGTGDGANVLTF
V: TRBV15
J: TRBJ2-6
size: .
D: TRBD1

DNA: TGCAGCGTAGGAGGTGGGGAGGGGACTGAAGCTTTCTTT
CDR3: CSVGGGEGTEAFF
V: TRBV29-1
J: TRBJ1-1
size: once
D: .

DNA: TGTGCCACCAGCAGAGCCCCAGGGGGCAGTCAGCCCCAGCATTTT
CDR3: CATSRAPGGSQPQHF
V: TRBV15
J: TRBJ1-5
size: many
D: TRBD1

DNA: TGCAGTGCATATCCTTTAAGCTCCTACAATGAGCAGTTCTTC
CDR3: CSAYPLSSYNEQFF
V: TRBV20-1
J: TRBJ2-1
size: many
D: .

DNA: TGTGCCAGCAGCTTAGTGGGGAGGGGAAGATCACCCCTCCACTTT
CDR3: CASSLVGRGRSPLHF
V: TRBV7-8
J: TRBJ1-6
size: .
D: .

DNA: TGTGCTAGTGGTTTCCTAGCGGACAGGCCTGAGCAGTACTTC
CDR3: CASGFLADRPEQYF
V: TRBV12-5
J: TRBJ2-7
size: .
D: .

DNA: TGTGCCAGCACCCCGGGGGTAGCCGGGGAGCTGTTTTTT
CDR3: CASTPGVAGELFF
V: TRBV7-9
J: TRBJ2-2
size: few
D: .

DNA: TGTGCCAGCAGCCAAAATGTGGCTACTGAAGCTTTCTTT
CDR3: CASSQNVATEAFF
V: TRBV16
J: TRBJ1-1
size: .
D: .

DNA: TGTGCCAGCAGTGGCCGGGACAGAGTCTACGAGCAGTACTTC
CDR3: CASSGRDRVYEQYF
V: TRBV12-3/TRBV12-4
J: TRBJ2-7
size: many
D: TRBD1

DNA: TGTGCCACCAGCAGAGGAGAAGGGCATTATAGCAATCAGCCCCAGCATTTT
CDR3: CATSRGEGHYSNQPQHF
V: TRBV15
J: TRBJ1-5
size: many
D: .

DNA: TGCAGTGCTAGAGATTTTGAACTAGCGGGGTTCTCCACAGATACGCAGTATTTT
CDR3: CSARDFELAGFSTDTQYF
V: TRBV20-1
J: TRBJ2-3
size: many
D: TRBD2

DNA: TGCAGTGCGACCTGGAGACAGGGTGGCTATGGCTACACCTTC
CDR3: CSATWRQGGYGYTF
V: TRBV20-1
J: TRBJ1-2
size: few
D: TRBD1

DNA: TGCAGTGCTAGAGGACTAGAAGCTACCTACGAGCAGTACTTC
CDR3: CSARGLEATYEQYF
V: TRBV20-1
J: TRBJ2-7
size: few
D: .

DNA: TGTGCCAGCAGCTTAGTTGGGACTAGCGGGGAGCTGTTTTTT
CDR3: CASSLVGTSGELFF
V: TRBV7-2
J: TRBJ2-2
size: .
D: TRBD2

DNA: TGTGCCAGCACCTTAGCCGGGACAGACGGAAACACCATATATTTT
CDR3: CASTLAGTDGNTIYF
V: TRBV7-9
J: TRBJ1-3
size: few
D: TRBD1

DNA: TGTGCCAGCAGCCAGACAGGGGGCTGGAACGAGCAGTACTTC
CDR3: CASSQTGGWNEQYF
V: TRBV7-6
J: TRBJ2-7
size: .
D: TRBD1

DNA: TGCAGTGCTAGATCTTGGACTAGCGGGACGTGGAACAATGAGCAGTTCTTC
CDR3: CSARSWTSGTWNNEQFF
V: TRBV20-1
J: TRBJ2-1
size: once
D: TRBD2

DNA: TGTGCCGCGACAGGGGACGGTGAGCAGTTCTTC
CDR3: CAATGDGEQFF
V: TRBV30
J: TRBJ2-1
size: few
D: TRBD1

DNA: TGTGCCAGCAACCCTTGGGCTGAGACCGAGCAGTTCTTC
CDR3: CASNPWAETEQFF
V: TRBV7-9
J: TRBJ2-1
size: .
D: .

DNA: TGTGCCAGTAGTATTGGTCGGTCCTCCTACGAGCAGTACTTC
CDR3: CASSIGRSSYEQYF
V: TRBV19
J: TRBJ2-7
size: many
D: .

DNA: TGTGCCACCAGTGAACCGGACAGTGAGACCCAGTACTTC
CDR3: CATSEPDSETQYF
V: TRBV24-1
J: TRBJ2-5
size: many
D: .

DNA: TGTGCCAGCAGTGAACAGGGGTTGGGCAATCAGCCCCAGCATTTT
CDR3: CASSEQGLGNQPQHF
V: TRBV25-1
J: TRBJ1-5
size: .
D: .

DNA: TGTGCCAGCAGCCAAGAGATGCAGTATTTT
CDR3: CASSQEMQYF
V: TRBV14
J: TRBJ2-3
size: .
D: .

DNA: TGTGCCAGCAAATCGGGGATTTTGAACACTGAAGCTTTCTTT
CDR3: CASKSGILNTEAFF
V: TRBV6-1
J: TRBJ1-1
size: .
D: .

DNA: TGTGCCAGCAGCGTAGCCGGGCAGGGCTACACCTTC
CDR3: CASSVAGQGYTF
V: TRBV2
J: TRBJ1-2
size: .
D: .

DNA: TGCGCCAGCAGCCAAGGGTCGCAATATAATTCACCCCTCCACTTT
CDR3: CASSQGSQYNSPLHF
V: TRBV4-1
J: TRBJ1-6
size: .
D: .

DNA: TGCAGCGGGTCAGGGGGCTGGGGAATGAACACTGAAGCTTTCTTT
CDR3: CSGSGGWGMNTEAFF
V: TRBV29-1
J: TRBJ1-1
size: .
D: TRBD1

DNA: TGTGCCAGCAGGCCAGGGTTGGGCTCCTACGAGCAGTACTTC
CDR3: CASRPGLGSYEQYF
V: TRBV7-2
J: TRBJ2-7
size: .
D: .

DNA: TGTGCCAGCAGCGTAGCAGCGGGGGGGCAAGAGACCCAGTACTTC
CDR3: CASSVAAGGQETQYF
V: TRBV9
J: TRBJ2-5
size: .
D: TRBD2

DNA: TGCAGCGTTGAGGTAGCGAACACCGGGGAGCTGTTTTTT
CDR3: CSVEVANTGELFF
V: TRBV29-1
J: TRBJ2-2
size: .
D: .

DNA: TGTGCCAGCAGCTTAGCGGGGGGGATCTCAGATACGCAGTATTTT
CDR3: CASSLAGGISDTQYF
V: TRBV7-8
J: TRBJ2-3
size: many
D: TRBD2